This T cell receptor (beta chain) emerged from a study of shared clonotypes between healthy human individuals. The assay was immunoSEQ multiplex PCR, and TCRdb's table has in-frame clones only and misses some. The table has some 900,000 clones, around 80% seen once. The CDR3 spans 14 residues. The germline gives CDR1 MDHEN, CDR2 SYDVKM. V dropped 6 bases and J dropped 0 bases, with 12 bases sitting between them. V usage is TRBV28 and J usage is TRBJ2-7, with D perhaps matching TRBD2 (7 bases). Specimen: memory CD4+ T cells sorted from blood. The subset denotes: CD45RA-negative fraction. The receptor was isolated from a man younger than 35 in good health. Here the CDR3 DNA reads TGTGCCAGCAGGGGAGGGGGGCACTCCTACGAGCAGTACTTC. This translates into CASRGGGHSYEQYF. Drawing the rest from reference TRBV28 and TRBJ2-7, the complete variable domain is DVKVTQSSRYLVKRTGEKVFLECVQDMDHENMFWYRQDPGLGLRLIYFSYDVKMKEKGDIPEGYSVSREKKERFSLILESASTNQTSMYLCASRGGGHSYEQYFGPGTRLTVT.